These 12 T cell receptor beta chains came from one sample sequenced in a study of early T cells in non-severe SARS-CoV-2 infection (dated by TCRdb to 2020 to 2023). Preparation of the library involved 5' RACE. This sample was sequenced with a NextSeq 500. TCRdb reworked the public reads: Q25 trimming with fastp, MiXCR clone assembly, productive beta chains retained. Identical CDR3 proteins give one entry, which carries the most common genes and DNA. The sample table shows about 110,000 distinct CDR3 sequences, and roughly 11% are seen once. In total, the top ten clones hold 7.6% of the sample. Sequenced input: whole blood. These receptors were obtained from an adult who was a healthcare worker with PCR-confirmed SARS-CoV-2 infection or an uninfected control (not recorded which).

This clonotype was observed many times. The CDR3 DNA reads as TGTGCCAGCAGATTGCAGGCCAGCTACGAGCAGTACTTC. It encodes CASRLQASYEQYF. V usage is TRBV12-3 or TRBV12-4 and J usage is TRBJ2-7; D gene ambiguous. CDR3 length: 13 residues. Trimming shortened V by 6 bases and J by 3 bases, and 12 bases separated the two germline ends.

As for this clonotype: Being one base from a much bigger clone, this may be a read error. The V and J genes are TRBV6-2 or TRBV6-3 and TRBJ1-1; D remains unclear. The CDR3 consists of 12 residues. V lost 8 bases to trimming and J lost 7 bases, with 14 bases between them. Looked up from germline, CDR1 is MNHEY and CDR2 is SVGEGT. The CDR3 spells CASGAGWNEAFF. The CDR3 coding sequence is TGTGCCAGCGGTGCCGGGTGGAATGAAGCTTTCTTT.

The J gene is TRBJ2-5, the V gene TRBV6-6, with D possibly matching TRBD2 (6 bases). CDR1 is MNHNY and CDR2 is SVGAGI in the germline V gene (reference sequence). Trimming took off 8 bases at V and 2 bases at J, with 18 bases between the two ends. This CDR3 is built from 15 residues. CDR3 in DNA: TGTGCCAGCCCCACGGAGGGGTCGGGGCAAGAGACCCAGTACTTC. Its protein product is CASPTEGSGQETQYF.

The chain uses TRBV7-9 and TRBJ2-1; 9 positions match TRBD2. V was pared by 3 bases and J by 8 bases, with 5 bases of the junction left unmatched. The CDR3 length is 14 residues. Germline CDR1 SEHNR, CDR2 FQNEAQ (reference sequence). The CDR3 sequence: CASSLIAGVHEQFF. The CDR3 DNA sequence: TGTGCCAGCAGCTTGATAGCGGGAGTCCATGAGCAGTTCTTC. The variable domain in full, completed from reference TRBV7-9 and TRBJ2-1, reads DTGVSQNPRHKITKRGQNVTFRCDPISEHNRLYWYRQTLGQGPEFLTYFQNEAQLEKSRLLSDRFSAERPKGSFSTLEIQRTEQGDSAMYLCASSLIAGVHEQFFGPGTRLTVL.

This clonotype was seen many times. The V gene is TRBV7-9, the J gene TRBJ2-5; TRBD2 might be the D (6 bases). Trimming removed 5 bases at V and 2 bases at J, with 18 bases between. Germline V gene lookup returns CDR1 SEHNR and CDR2 FQNEAQ (reference sequence). There are 16 residues in the CDR3. CDR3 nucleotide sequence: TGTGCCAGCAGCCTGGGGGGACTCCGGTCGCAAGAGACCCAGTACTTC. It is translated as CASSLGGLRSQETQYF. Supplemented by reference TRBV7-9 and TRBJ2-5, the full variable domain reads DTGVSQNPRHKITKRGQNVTFRCDPISEHNRLYWYRQTLGQGPEFLTYFQNEAQLEKSRLLSDRFSAERPKGSFSTLEIQRTEQGDSAMYLCASSLGGLRSQETQYFGPGTRLLVL.

This clonotype was counted between two and nine times. The rearrangement uses TRBV6-2 or TRBV6-3 and TRBJ1-2; tentatively, D is TRBD1 (5 bases). Deletions cut 2 bases from V and 7 bases from J, with 14 bases between. CDR1 and CDR2 (germline): MNHEY, SVGEGT. CDR3 length: 14 amino acids. CDR3 sequence: CASSYEARAAGYTF. DNA for the CDR3: TGTGCCAGCAGTTACGAGGCCAGGGCGGCTGGCTACACCTTC.

J is TRBJ2-7 and V is TRBV9, with TRBD2 identical over 11 bases. This CDR3 has 15 residues. In germline, CDR1 is SGDLS, CDR2 YYNGEE. The trim removed 0 bases at V and 3 bases at J, leaving 2 bases unmatched. The CDR3 region has the DNA TGTGCCAGCAGCGTAGGGGGACTAGCGGACTACGAGCAGTACTTC. Its protein product is CASSVGGLADYEQYF.

This clonotype was seen repeatedly, ten times or more. The V call is TRBV2, the J call TRBJ1-4, with D perhaps matching TRBD1 (5 bases). CDR1 is SNHLY, CDR2 FYNNEI, per germline. Deletions cut 8 bases from V and 8 bases from J, with 9 bases between. The CDR3 sequence is 11 residues long. CDR3 DNA sequence: TGTGCCAGCGGGGCGATGGAAAAACTGTTTTTT. Amino acid sequence: CASGAMEKLFF.

The CDR3 protein is CASSLSLGPGANVLTF. CDR3 DNA: TGTGCCAGCAGTTTATCCCTGGGGCCTGGGGCCAACGTCCTGACTTTC. V gene TRBV27 combines with J gene TRBJ2-6; tentative D call: TRBD1 (5 bases). Trimming stripped 0 bases from V and 2 bases from J, with 8 bases between. Germline lookup yields CDR1 MNHEY and CDR2 SMNVEV (reference sequence). This CDR3 has 16 residues.

The rearrangement uses TRBV29-1 and TRBJ2-1, with 12 bases identical to TRBD2. There are 13 residues in the CDR3. With 3 bases clipped from V and 9 bases from J, the junction kept 3 bases outside the gene matches. Germline CDR1 is SQVTM and CDR2 is ANQGSEA. The CDR3 DNA sequence: TGCAGCGTTGACGGACTAGCGGGAATTGAGCAGTTCTTC. As protein: CSVDGLAGIEQFF.

This clonotype was counted between two and nine times. This chain links TRBV12-3 or TRBV12-4 with TRBJ1-2, with 7 bases lining up with TRBD1. The CDR3 length is 13 residues. Trimming removed 7 bases from V and 2 bases from J; junction bases left unmatched: 4. The CDR3 loop reads CASKGTANYGYTF. CDR3 DNA: TGTGCCAGCAAGGGGACAGCGAACTATGGCTACACCTTC.

This clonotype was observed a handful of times. V is TRBV5-6 and J is TRBJ1-6, with D possibly being TRBD1 (6 bases). This CDR3 comprises 14 residues. Trimming removed 2 bases from V and 10 bases from J, with 13 bases in between. Germline CDR1 and CDR2: SGHDT and YYEEEE. CDR3 protein: CASSLRGVRSPLHF. The CDR3 nucleotides are TGTGCCAGCAGCTTAAGGGGGGTTCGCTCACCCCTCCACTTT.